The TCR beta chain described here comes from a study of early T cells in non-severe SARS-CoV-2 infection. CDR3 length: 15 residues. After removal of 5 bases from V and 8 bases from J, the junction contained 7 bases not matched to a gene. Germline CDR1 reads DFQATT; CDR2 reads SNEGSKA (reference sequence). Each single cDNA molecule received a unique molecular identifier. TCRdb independently ran MiXCR on the 5' RACE reads; one entry per CDR3 protein. The sample lists roughly 63,000 distinct CDR3 sequences, approximately 13% seen once, with 4% to 5% in the top ten. This chain links TRBV20-1 with TRBJ2-1; 15 bases fit TRBD2. This TCR was sampled from an adult who was a healthcare worker with PCR-confirmed SARS-CoV-2 infection or an uninfected control (not recorded which). Sequencing was performed on whole blood. CDR3 sequence (DNA): TGCAGTGCTGGACTAGCGGGGGGGCTTCGGTATGAGCAGTTCTTC. Its protein is CSAGLAGGLRYEQFF.